The rows below give T cell receptor beta chains drawn from one sample of a study of T cells in Graves' hyperthyroidism and ophthalmopathy. TCRdb itself ran the multiplex PCR reads through MiXCR, one entry per CDR3 protein. Of more than 550,000 distinct CDR3 sequences in the sample, 15% to 20% are singletons; the top ten hold around 15%. Sequencing was carried out using blood. These receptors all come from a woman aged 45-65 years with Graves' hyperthyroidism that later progressed to Graves' ophthalmopathy. Each CDR3 is given with its conserved first and last residue. The D gene is left open where the match is weak. Clone sizes are given selectively: once, few, many, or a class where the clone is expanded.

CDR3 length,V gene,D gene,clone size,J gene,CDR3 protein,CDR3 DNA
15,TRBV29-1,NA,NA,TRBJ1-2,CSVEGFHRGVYGYTF,TGCAGCGTTGAGGGTTTTCATCGGGGGGTCTATGGCTACACCTTC
14,TRBV15,NA,many,TRBJ1-5,CATSRGQLNQPQHF,TGTGCCACCAGCAGAGGACAGCTCAATCAGCCCCAGCATTTT
10,TRBV30,NA,many,TRBJ2-1,CAWSVGEQFF,TGTGCCTGGAGTGTAGGTGAGCAGTTCTTC
16,TRBV12-3/TRBV12-4,NA,NA,TRBJ2-3,CASNIRKGGYTDTQYF,TGTGCCAGCAACATCCGAAAGGGGGGGTACACAGATACGCAGTATTTT
16,TRBV19,NA,few,TRBJ2-2,CASSIAGPPNTGELFF,TGTGCCAGTAGTATTGCCGGGCCTCCGAACACCGGGGAGCTGTTTTTT
15,TRBV5-6,NA,NA,TRBJ1-6,CASSPGSPGSSPLHF,TGTGCCAGCAGTCCCGGGAGCCCAGGGAGTTCACCCCTCCACTTT
16,TRBV7-3,NA,many,TRBJ2-1,CASSASLPASYNEQFF,TGTGCCAGCAGCGCCTCGTTACCGGCTAGTTACAATGAGCAGTTCTTC
17,TRBV6-5,TRBD2,NA,TRBJ2-1,CASSYAPPGAGPNEQFF,TGTGCCAGCAGTTACGCTCCTCCAGGAGCGGGGCCCAATGAGCAGTTCTTC
13,TRBV10-1,NA,NA,TRBJ1-2,CASSERPLGGYTF,TGCGCCAGCAGTGAACGGCCCTTGGGGGGCTACACCTTC
14,TRBV12-3/TRBV12-4,TRBD1,many,TRBJ1-1,CASSEGQGNTEAFF,TGTGCCAGCAGTGAGGGACAGGGGAACACTGAAGCTTTCTTT
16,TRBV20-1,NA,NA,TRBJ1-5,CSAISGQPYSNQPQHF,TGCAGTGCTATTTCCGGACAGCCATATAGCAATCAGCCCCAGCATTTT
15,TRBV7-8,NA,few,TRBJ1-3,CASSYQGTSGNTIYF,TGTGCCAGCAGCTACCAAGGAACCTCTGGAAACACCATATATTTT
11,TRBV20-1,TRBD1,many,TRBJ1-1,CRGDRETEAFF,TGCAGAGGGGACAGGGAGACTGAAGCTTTCTTT
12,TRBV3-1,TRBD1,NA,TRBJ2-2,CASSRGTGGLFF,TGTGCCAGCAGCCGGGGGACAGGGGGTCTGTTTTTT
14,TRBV7-3,TRBD1,few,TRBJ2-2,CASSKDRGVGELFF,TGTGCCAGCAGCAAGGACAGGGGGGTGGGGGAGCTGTTTTTT
15,TRBV12-3/TRBV12-4,NA,NA,TRBJ2-2,CASSLAGENTGELFF,TGTGCCAGCAGTTTGGCAGGGGAGAACACCGGGGAGCTGTTTTTT
15,TRBV20-1,NA,NA,TRBJ2-5,CSARPWGANQETQYF,TGCAGTGCTAGACCTTGGGGGGCGAACCAAGAGACCCAGTACTTC
17,TRBV2,TRBD2,many,TRBJ2-5,CASSESEERGNQETQYF,TGTGCCAGCAGTGAATCGGAAGAGCGGGGGAACCAAGAGACCCAGTACTTC
15,TRBV27,NA,NA,TRBJ1-1,CASSPTDSPGTEAFF,TGTGCCAGCAGTCCGACGGACAGTCCGGGCACTGAAGCTTTCTTT
13,TRBV6-1,TRBD1,NA,TRBJ1-2,CASSVRQGDGYTF,TGTGCCAGCAGTGTGCGACAGGGGGATGGCTACACCTTC
17,TRBV6-5,TRBD1,few,TRBJ1-4,CASSYWGTRGPDEKLFF,TGTGCCAGCAGTTACTGGGGGACCAGGGGGCCGGATGAAAAACTGTTTTTT
18,TRBV3-1,NA,few,TRBJ2-2,CASSHPWEGAPNTGELFF,TGTGCCAGCAGCCATCCCTGGGAGGGGGCGCCGAACACCGGGGAGCTGTTTTTT
15,TRBV5-1,NA,few,TRBJ2-1,CASSLARVKYNEQFF,TGCGCCAGCAGCTTGGCCAGGGTCAAATACAATGAGCAGTTCTTC